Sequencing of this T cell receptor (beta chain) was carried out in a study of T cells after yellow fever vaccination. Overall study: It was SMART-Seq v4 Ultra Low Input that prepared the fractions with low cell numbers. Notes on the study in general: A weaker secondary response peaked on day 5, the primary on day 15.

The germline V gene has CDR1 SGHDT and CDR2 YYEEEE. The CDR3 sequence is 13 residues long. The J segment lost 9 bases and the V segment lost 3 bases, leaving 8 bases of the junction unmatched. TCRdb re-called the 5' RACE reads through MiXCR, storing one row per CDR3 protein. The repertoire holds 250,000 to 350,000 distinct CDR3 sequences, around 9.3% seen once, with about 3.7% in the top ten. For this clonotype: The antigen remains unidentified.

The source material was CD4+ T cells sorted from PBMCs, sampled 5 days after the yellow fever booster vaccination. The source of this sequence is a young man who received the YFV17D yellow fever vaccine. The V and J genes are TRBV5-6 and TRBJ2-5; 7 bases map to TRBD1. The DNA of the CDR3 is TGTGCCAGCAGCTCGGACAGGAAGGTGCCCCAGTACTTC. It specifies CASSSDRKVPQYF.